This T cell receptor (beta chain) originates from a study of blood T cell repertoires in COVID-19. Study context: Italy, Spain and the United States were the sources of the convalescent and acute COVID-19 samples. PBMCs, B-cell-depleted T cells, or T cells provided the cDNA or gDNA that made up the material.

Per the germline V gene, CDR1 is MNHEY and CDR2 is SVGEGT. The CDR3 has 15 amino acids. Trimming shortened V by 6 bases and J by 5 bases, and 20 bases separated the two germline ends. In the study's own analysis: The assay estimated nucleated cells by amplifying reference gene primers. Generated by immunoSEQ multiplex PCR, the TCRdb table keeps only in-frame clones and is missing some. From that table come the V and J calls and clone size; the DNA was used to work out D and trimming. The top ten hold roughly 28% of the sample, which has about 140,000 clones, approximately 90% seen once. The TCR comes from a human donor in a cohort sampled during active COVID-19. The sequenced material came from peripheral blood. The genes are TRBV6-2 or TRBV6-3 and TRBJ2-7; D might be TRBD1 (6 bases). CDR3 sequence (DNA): TGTGCCAGCAGCCCTAGGACAGTCGGGAAGAACGAGCAGTACTTC. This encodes CASSPRTVGKNEQYF.